The 26 T cell receptor beta chains below were found in one sample sequenced in a study of blood T cells in healthy people across ages. Sample-barcoded 5' priming and a J-beta primer mix drove a second PCR of 7 to 11 cycles. TCRdb fed the 5' RACE reads into MiXCR, producing one record per CDR3 protein. The data contain roughly 830,000 distinct CDR3 sequences, approximately 65% of them seen just once; the ten biggest clones take up about 27%. Sequenced input: blood. These TCRs come from a man between 25 and 39 years old in good health.

This clonotype was detected only a few times. The CDR3 region has the DNA TGTGCCACCAGCAGAGATATAGCCGGGAGAGGGTCTCGGGATACGCAGTATTTT. Its translation: CATSRDIAGRGSRDTQYF. The J gene is TRBJ2-3, the V gene TRBV15; D possibly corresponds to TRBD2 (6 bases). This CDR3 contains 18 residues. Between the trimmed V and J ends, which lost 0 bases and 6 bases, there was a span of 22 bases. Germline V gene lookup returns CDR1 LNHNV and CDR2 YYDKDF (reference sequence).

CDR3 sequence reads: CASSLVTGSYNSPLHF. Written as DNA, the CDR3 is TGCGCCAGCAGCCTAGTGACCGGCTCCTATAATTCACCCCTCCACTTT. The chain employs TRBV4-3 and TRBJ1-6; D remains ambiguous. The germline CDR1 and CDR2 sequences are LGHNA and YSLEER. The CDR3 is 16 amino acids. V dropped 4 bases and J dropped 0 bases, with 10 bases sitting between them.

V gene TRBV9 combines with J gene TRBJ2-1; TRBD2 agrees at 12 bases. Losses at the gene ends were 2 bases for V and 5 bases for J; bases not matched to a gene: 2. The CDR3 sequence is 15 residues long. Germline V gene data show CDR1 as SGDLS and CDR2 as YYNGEE. This CDR3 reads CASSVTSGGHNEQFF. The DNA of the CDR3 is TGTGCCAGCAGCGTGACTAGCGGGGGACACAATGAGCAGTTCTTC.

The chain employs TRBV28 and TRBJ2-1; 16 bases map to TRBD2. Germline assignment: CDR1 MDHEN and CDR2 SYDVKM. With 4 bases clipped from V and 10 bases from J, the junction kept 4 bases outside the gene matches. This CDR3 comprises 15 residues. As DNA, the CDR3 is TGTGCCAGCAGTTCGGCGGGACTAGCGGGAGGGGAGCAGTTCTTC. It specifies CASSSAGLAGGEQFF. The whole variable domain, filled in from reference TRBV28 and TRBJ2-1, reads DVKVTQSSRYLVKRTGEKVFLECVQDMDHENMFWYRQDPGLGLRLIYFSYDVKMKEKGDIPEGYSVSREKKERFSLILESASTNQTSMYLCASSSAGLAGGEQFFGPGTRLTVL.

In regard to this clonotype: The junction departs from the called germline gene at one end, perhaps through a read error. The chain is built from TRBV29-1 and TRBJ2-7, with 7 nucleotides matching TRBD1. The CDR3 runs to 15 residues. The germline gives CDR1 SQVTM, CDR2 ANQGSEA. The CDR3 DNA reads TGCAGCGCCGAAGGCCGGAGACAGGGCGCCTACGGGCAGTACTTC. Its translation is CSAEGRRQGAYGQYF.

Written as DNA, the CDR3 is TGTGCCAGCAGTAGGGACTCTCTTACACAGTTCTTC. This encodes CASSRDSLTQFF. The chain links TRBV2 to TRBJ2-1; the D gene is possibly TRBD2 (6 bases). V was clipped by 5 bases and J by 13 bases, with 15 bases between them. In germline, CDR1 is SNHLY, CDR2 FYNNEI. This CDR3 contains 12 residues.

The chain has TRBV7-9 and TRBJ2-5, with a tentative D call TRBD1 (6 bases). This CDR3 spans 15 amino acids. CDR1 is SEHNR and CDR2 is FQNEAQ in the germline V gene (reference sequence). V was pared by 5 bases and J by 5 bases, with 18 bases between. CDR3 DNA sequence: TGTGCCAGCAGCCCCGGGGTCAAGGGGGATGAGACCCAGTACTTC. This encodes CASSPGVKGDETQYF.

This clonotype was seen once. The chain couples TRBV3-1 to TRBJ1-2, with TRBD1 matching over 8 bases. The CDR3 totals 14 residues. The V and J ends lost 5 bases and 6 bases, in that order; junction bases with no gene match: 8. Germline CDR1 reads LGHDT; CDR2 reads YNNKEL (reference sequence). CDR3 sequence: CASSSLDRDHGYTF. As DNA, the CDR3 is TGTGCCAGCAGCAGCCTGGACAGGGACCATGGCTACACCTTC.

CDR3 sequence: CASMGTGGLEQYF. The CDR3 coding sequence is TGTGCCAGCATGGGGACAGGGGGTCTCGAGCAGTACTTC. The genes are TRBV6-6 and TRBJ2-7; 11 positions match TRBD1. Trimming at V came to 7 bases and at J to 6 bases, leaving 5 bases not matched to a gene. The CDR3 spans 13 residues. Germline V gives CDR1 MNHNY, CDR2 SVGAGI (reference sequence).

The V gene is TRBV10-3, the J gene TRBJ1-2; 9 bases match TRBD1. This CDR3 has 17 amino acids. Germline CDR1 and CDR2: ENHRY and SYGVKD. V trimming: 6 bases; J trimming: 3 bases; junction bases outside the gene matches: 14. CDR3 amino acids: CAISLAGQGPLDYGYTF. CDR3 in DNA: TGTGCCATCAGCCTAGCGGGACAGGGCCCCTTGGACTATGGCTACACCTTC.

The V call is TRBV7-9, the J call TRBJ1-2; TRBD1 might be the D (6 bases). Germline V CDR1 and CDR2: SEHNR, FQNEAQ (reference sequence). The CDR3 sequence is 16 residues long. V shed 0 bases and J shed 3 bases, with 14 bases lying between them. The CDR3 here is CASSLAGQGSDYGYTF. The CDR3 DNA reads TGTGCCAGCAGCTTAGCAGGGCAGGGGTCCGACTATGGCTACACCTTC.

V usage is TRBV6-6 and J usage is TRBJ2-4; 9 positions agree with TRBD1. The ends lost 2 bases at V and 3 bases at J; junction bases unmatched: 8. This CDR3 contains 17 residues. Germline-derived CDR1 and CDR2 are MNHNY and SVGAGI (reference sequence). The CDR3 here is CASSYPRTGVVKNIQYF. CDR3 coding DNA: TGTGCCAGCAGTTACCCGCGGACAGGGGTGGTCAAAAACATTCAGTACTTC.

This clonotype was seen only a few times. The chain recombines TRBV4-3 with TRBJ2-1, with D uncertain. Trimming took 1 base from V and 6 from J, leaving 10 bases between them. The CDR3 extends over 14 amino acids. The V gene's germline CDR1 is LGHNA and CDR2 YSLEER. The CDR3 nucleotides read TGCGCCAGCAGCCAAGTGGTTCGGAGCAATGAGCAGTTCTTC. It encodes CASSQVVRSNEQFF.

The chain carries TRBV29-1 and TRBJ2-4; TRBD1 matches 9 bases. TRBJ2-7 explains the end of the DNA better; the J call may be wrong. The CDR3 loop spans 13 amino acids. Germline V CDR1 and CDR2: SQVTM, ANQGSEA. As DNA, the CDR3 is TGCAGCGTTGAAAAGGGACAGGGCTACGAGCAGTACTTC. Translation: CSVEKGQGYEQYF.

The V call is TRBV7-9, the J call TRBJ2-1; no clear D. Trimming cost V 3 bases and J 1 base, with 7 bases left between them. Germline assignment: CDR1 SEHNR and CDR2 FQNEAQ (reference sequence). The CDR3 contains 14 residues. This chain's CDR3 is CASSLRISYNEQFF. In nucleotides, the CDR3 is TGTGCCAGCAGCTTGAGAATTTCCTACAATGAGCAGTTCTTC. Full variable domain (rest looked up from reference TRBV7-9 and TRBJ2-1): DTGVSQNPRHKITKRGQNVTFRCDPISEHNRLYWYRQTLGQGPEFLTYFQNEAQLEKSRLLSDRFSAERPKGSFSTLEIQRTEQGDSAMYLCASSLRISYNEQFFGPGTRLTVL.

The chain links TRBV28 to TRBJ2-6; TRBD2 aligns across 11 bases. J gave up 2 bases and V 5 bases, and 2 bases lay outside the gene matches. The CDR3 is 16 amino acids. Germline assignment: CDR1 MDHEN and CDR2 SYDVKM. CDR3 in DNA: TGTGCCAGCAGTCCGACTAGCGGGGCTGGGGCCAACGTCCTGACTTTC. Protein sequence: CASSPTSGAGANVLTF.

This clonotype has only a few counts. The chain carries TRBV7-8 and TRBJ2-7; 8 bases are a match to TRBD1. Germline CDR1 reads SGHVS; CDR2 reads FQNEAQ. The length of the CDR3 is 14 residues. The trim removed 4 bases at V and 5 bases at J, leaving 7 bases unmatched. In DNA, the CDR3 is TGTGCCAGCAGCTGGGCTGGACAGGGTGACGAGCAGTACTTC. It is translated as CASSWAGQGDEQYF.

V and J are TRBV10-3 and TRBJ1-5; D might be TRBD1 (6 bases). With 10 bases removed from V and 0 bases from J, the gap between germline ends came to 13 bases. Germline values: CDR1 ENHRY, CDR2 SYGVKD. The CDR3 contains 14 residues. The DNA for the CDR3 is TGTGCCACCCGGCGGGACATTAGCAATCAGCCCCAGCATTTT. This encodes CATRRDISNQPQHF.

The chain recombines TRBV7-9 with TRBJ1-1; D unclear. Trimming left V 2 bases short and J 1 base short, with 8 bases between. Germline V gives CDR1 SEHNR, CDR2 FQNEAQ (reference sequence). The CDR3 totals 14 residues. In DNA form, the CDR3 reads TGTGCCAGCAGCTTAATGGGAAGGAACACTGAAGCTTTCTTT. Translated: CASSLMGRNTEAFF.

The chain is built from TRBV5-6 and TRBJ1-6, with unresolved D. CDR1 and CDR2 (germline): SGHDT, YYEEEE. Trimming took 1 base from V and 7 from J, leaving 6 bases between them. There are 13 residues in the CDR3. In DNA form, the CDR3 reads TGTGCCAGCAGCTTGAGGGCCAATTCACCCCTCCACTTT. It specifies CASSLRANSPLHF.

This clonotype appeared a few times. The chain combines TRBV4-2 with TRBJ2-3; no definite D call. CDR3 length: 16 residues. V was clipped by 0 bases and J by 0 bases, with 10 bases between them. Germline V lookup: CDR1 LGHNA, CDR2 YNFKEQ. The CDR3 DNA follows: TGTGCCAGCAGCCAAGAGTTAGCCTTAAGCACAGATACGCAGTATTTT. Its protein product is CASSQELALSTDTQYF.

V is TRBV25-1 and J is TRBJ2-7; D perhaps matches TRBD1 (6 bases). The CDR3 spans 14 residues. The ends were cut back, 4 bases at V and 0 bases at J, with 10 bases in the middle. Germline assignment: CDR1 MGHDK and CDR2 SYGVNS. The CDR3 DNA follows: TGTGCCAGCAGTGGGCGACAGGACTCCTACGAGCAGTACTTC. This translates into CASSGRQDSYEQYF.

To note about this clonotype: This may be a read error: a much more frequent sequence differs by one nucleotide. The chain uses TRBV7-9 and TRBJ2-1; D unclear. The germline CDR1 and CDR2 sequences are SEHNR and FQNEAQ (reference sequence). The V gene lost 3 bases and the J gene lost 0 bases, with 6 bases spanning the gap. The CDR3 runs 14 residues. The DNA for the CDR3 is TGTGCCAGCAGCTTTGAGAGCTCCTACAATGAGCAGTTCTTC. Translating gives CASSFESSYNEQFF.

The J gene is TRBJ2-1, the V gene TRBV29-1; 12 positions agree with TRBD2. V dropped 7 bases and J dropped 7; count of bases not matched to a gene: 11. This CDR3 has 15 residues. The germline gives CDR1 SQVTM, CDR2 ANQGSEA. Here the CDR3 DNA reads TGCAGCGGGCTAGCGGGGGGGCCTACTGAAAATGAGCAGTTCTTC. Translating it yields CSGLAGGPTENEQFF.

The genes are TRBV24-1 and TRBJ2-1; TRBD1 matches 9 bases. The CDR3 has 14 amino acids. V lost 9 bases to trimming and J lost 3 bases; unmatched junction nucleotides: 5. The V gene's germline CDR1 is KGHDR and CDR2 SFDVKD. CDR3 sequence: CATETGGYYNEQFF. The DNA for the CDR3 is TGTGCCACCGAAACAGGGGGCTACTACAATGAGCAGTTCTTC.

In its sample, this clonotype was seen once. The CDR3 sequence is CSVGEGSDTQYF. The CDR3 coding sequence is TGCAGCGTTGGTGAGGGGTCAGATACGCAGTATTTT. The J gene is TRBJ2-3, the V gene TRBV29-1; D tentatively reads TRBD1 or TRBD2 (5 bases each). The CDR3 loop spans 12 amino acids. Trimming pared 4 bases from V and 4 bases from J, leaving 9 bases between. Germline V lookup: CDR1 SQVTM, CDR2 ANQGSEA.